The 30 T cell receptor beta chains below come from one sample, sequenced in a study of CD8+ T cells in alopecia areata. As to treatment: oral pan-JAK inhibitor, 5-10 mg twice daily. Isolated RNA was reverse transcribed into cDNA used as the sequencing template. The repertoire was sequenced with immunoSEQ multiplex PCR; TCRdb's copy has only in-frame clones and lacks some. Altogether some 98,000 clones are present, approximately 60% being singletons, with the ten largest covering 15% to 17%. Sequencing used CD8+ T cells sorted from blood, obtained at week 4, from a patient treated with tofacitinib. All receptors come from a human donor with alopecia areata.

There are a few counts of this clone. The V gene is TRBV10-3, the J gene TRBJ2-3, with 9 bases fitting TRBD2. The CDR3 totals 17 residues. V dropped 0 bases and J dropped 6; count of bases not matched to a gene: 10. In germline, CDR1 is ENHRY, CDR2 SYGVKD. DNA of the CDR3: TGTGCCATCAGTGAGTCTTTAGCGGGAGCCTCCATGGATACGCAGTATTTT. It yields the protein CAISESLAGASMDTQYF.

The V call is TRBV10-3, the J call TRBJ1-2, with a tentative D call TRBD1 (5 bases). Germline assignment: CDR1 ENHRY and CDR2 SYGVKD. The CDR3 covers 10 residues. CDR3 sequence reads: CAGRALGYTF. The DNA for the CDR3 is TGTGCGGGCAGGGCGCTAGGCTACACCTTC.

The J gene is TRBJ2-1, the V gene TRBV30; TRBD2 aligns across 11 bases. CDR1 and CDR2 (germline): GTSNPN, SVGIG (reference sequence). J gave up 3 bases and V 1 base, and 2 bases lay outside the gene matches. The CDR3 consists of 15 residues. In nucleotides, the CDR3 is TGTGCCTGGAGTGGAGGACTAGCGGGCTACAATGAGCAGTTCTTC. Its protein is CAWSGGLAGYNEQFF.

The J gene is TRBJ1-4, the V gene TRBV28; 7 bases line up with TRBD1. V was pared by 10 bases and J by 4 bases, with 6 bases of the junction left unmatched. The CDR3 sequence is 13 residues long. Germline V lookup: CDR1 MDHEN, CDR2 SYDVKM. CDR3 DNA sequence: TGTGCCACCACGGGACAGAGTAATGAAAAACTGTTTTTT. Its translation: CATTGQSNEKLFF.

This chain links TRBV5-1 with TRBJ2-7; D is perhaps TRBD2 (7 bases). V shed 4 bases and J shed 0 bases, with 11 bases lying between them. The CDR3 runs to 14 residues. Per germline, CDR1 SGHRS and CDR2 YFSETQ. CDR3 in amino acids: CASSPGDYSYEQYF. The CDR3 nucleotides are TGCGCCAGCAGCCCAGGGGACTACTCCTACGAGCAGTACTTC. The whole variable domain, filled in from reference TRBV5-1 and TRBJ2-7, reads KAGVTQTPRYLIKTRGQQVTLSCSPISGHRSVSWYQQTPGQGLQFLFEYFSETQRNKGNFPGRFSGRQFSNSRSEMNVSTLELGDSALYLCASSPGDYSYEQYFGPGTRLTVT.

This rearrangement joins TRBV27 to TRBJ2-7; TRBD1 matches 8 bases. Germline assignment: CDR1 MNHEY and CDR2 SMNVEV (reference sequence). This CDR3 contains 14 residues. Trimming at V came to 3 bases and at J to 1 base, leaving 2 bases not matched to a gene. CDR3 region: CASSFTGGSYEQYF. The DNA for the CDR3 is TGTGCCAGCAGTTTCACAGGGGGATCCTACGAGCAGTACTTC.

The sample holds a few counts of this clone. J is TRBJ2-7 and V is TRBV7-3, with D perhaps matching TRBD2 (6 bases). Between the trimmed V and J ends, which lost 3 bases and 5 bases, there was a span of 8 bases. Per the germline V gene, CDR1 is SGHTA and CDR2 is FQGTGA. The CDR3 covers 12 residues. CDR3 region: CASSFGGHEQYF. The CDR3 nucleotides read TGTGCCAGCAGCTTCGGAGGGCACGAGCAGTACTTC.

The chain has TRBV7-9 and TRBJ2-5; TRBD1 is a possible D gene (6 bases). Germline-derived CDR1 and CDR2 are SEHNR and FQNEAQ (reference sequence). Trimming took 6 bases from V and 5 from J, leaving 10 bases between them. The CDR3 totals 12 residues. The CDR3 region has the DNA TGTGCCAGCAGGGGGGCCTGGGAGACCCAGTACTTC. This gives the protein CASRGAWETQYF.

Only a few counts were recorded for this clone. V gene TRBV5-1 combines with J gene TRBJ2-3; weak D call: TRBD1 (5 bases). Trimming removed 3 bases at V and 3 bases at J, with 5 bases between. CDR3 length: 12 residues. Germline V gene data show CDR1 as SGHRS and CDR2 as YFSETQ. CDR3 nucleotides: TGCGCCAGCAGCTACAGGACAGATACGCAGTATTTT. Protein sequence: CASSYRTDTQYF.

V and J are TRBV4-1 and TRBJ2-7; 11 nucleotides match TRBD1. Germline values: CDR1 MGHRA, CDR2 YSYEKL. This CDR3 region has 15 residues. Germline trimming cut 3 bases from V and 0 bases from J; bases unmatched to any gene: 1. The CDR3 region is CASSQGTGGSYEQYF. The CDR3 bases are TGCGCCAGCAGCCAGGGGACAGGGGGCTCCTACGAGCAGTACTTC.

The chain links TRBV4-3 to TRBJ1-1, with TRBD1 as a possible D gene (5 bases). Germline V lookup: CDR1 LGHNA, CDR2 YSLEER. V dropped 3 bases and J dropped 3 bases, with 14 bases sitting between them. The CDR3 runs 15 residues. This CDR3 reads CASSQVNRHDTEAFF. The CDR3 DNA is TGCGCCAGCAGCCAGGTGAACAGGCACGACACTGAAGCTTTCTTT.

This sequence joins TRBV27 and TRBJ1-2, with 11 bases that match TRBD1. Per the germline V gene, CDR1 is MNHEY and CDR2 is SMNVEV (reference sequence). The trim removed 6 bases at V and 2 bases at J, leaving 5 bases unmatched. This CDR3 is built from 15 residues. CDR3 nucleotides: TGTGCCAGCAGCCCCAGGACAGGGGGCAACTATGGCTACACCTTC. Its protein product is CASSPRTGGNYGYTF.

The chain recombines TRBV2 with TRBJ2-1; TRBD2 matches at 7 bases. Germline V gene lookup returns CDR1 SNHLY and CDR2 FYNNEI. The CDR3 runs 13 residues. The V and J ends lost 9 bases and 0 bases, in that order; junction bases with no gene match: 2. The CDR3 here is CARAGNSYNEQFF. CDR3 nucleotides: TGTGCCAGAGCGGGAAACTCCTACAATGAGCAGTTCTTC.

The chain couples TRBV30 to TRBJ1-1, with D tentatively TRBD1 (6 bases). Germline V gives CDR1 GTSNPN, CDR2 SVGIG (reference sequence). CDR3 size: 14 residues. Deletions cut 2 bases from V and 5 bases from J, with 15 bases between. CDR3 nucleotides: TGTGCCTGGAGTTCCTTGGGGGCGCTGACTGAAGCTTTCTTT. Protein: CAWSSLGALTEAFF.

The chain couples TRBV2 to TRBJ2-5; 7 positions match TRBD1. This CDR3 has 15 residues. The V segment lost 6 bases and the J segment 1 base; nucleotides outside the gene matches: 8. Germline CDR1 and CDR2: SNHLY and FYNNEI. In DNA form, the CDR3 reads TGTGCCAGCAGAATAAACAGGGACAGCCAAGAGACCCAGTACTTC. Translation gives CASRINRDSQETQYF.

The chain is built from TRBV2 and TRBJ1-5; TRBD1 might be the D (5 bases). Germline V CDR1 and CDR2: SNHLY, FYNNEI. CDR3 length: 15 residues. Trimming shortened V by 6 bases and J by 4 bases, and 16 bases separated the two germline ends. This CDR3 is CASSPTRGDNQPQHF. The DNA for the CDR3 is TGTGCCAGCAGCCCGACGAGGGGAGATAATCAGCCCCAGCATTTT. The entire variable domain, with the rest obtained from reference TRBV2 and TRBJ1-5, is as follows: EPEVTQTPSHQVTQMGQEVILRCVPISNHLYFYWYRQILGQKVEFLVSFYNNEISEKSEIFDDQFSVERPDGSNFTLKIRSTKLEDSAMYFCASSPTRGDNQPQHFGDGTRLSIL.

This chain joins TRBV28 and TRBJ1-1; D is ambiguous. This CDR3 has 13 amino acids. Trimming took 1 base from V and 4 from J, leaving 7 bases between them. CDR1 and CDR2 from the germline V gene are MDHEN and SYDVKM. The CDR3 region has the DNA TGTGCCAGCAGTTTATACGTTGCCACTGAAGCTTTCTTT. Its protein is CASSLYVATEAFF.

This chain joins TRBV5-6 and TRBJ2-1; TRBD1 matches 10 bases. Germline V gene lookup returns CDR1 SGHDT and CDR2 YYEEEE. With V trimmed by 6 bases and J by 8 bases, 8 bases remained unmatched. The CDR3 covers 14 residues. The CDR3 nucleotides are TGTGCCAGCAAACCGGGACAGGGGTGGGATGAGCAGTTCTTC. Amino acids: CASKPGQGWDEQFF. Combining the CDR3 with reference TRBV5-6 and TRBJ2-1 gives the whole variable domain DAGVTQSPTHLIKTRGQQVTLRCSPKSGHDTVSWYQQALGQGPQFIFQYYEEEERQRGNFPDRFSGHQFPNYSSELNVNALLLGDSALYLCASKPGQGWDEQFFGPGTRLTVL.

The chain employs TRBV5-1 and TRBJ2-7; 12 nucleotides agree with TRBD1. This CDR3 is 14 amino acids long. Germline loops: CDR1 SGHRS, CDR2 YFSETQ. Trimming at V came to 1 base and at J to 6 bases, leaving 2 bases not matched to a gene. In DNA, the CDR3 is TGCGCCAGCAGCTTGCCGGGACAGGGGGCCGAGCAGTACTTC. It yields the protein CASSLPGQGAEQYF.

This clone was seen only a few times. This chain links TRBV2 with TRBJ2-2; D remains ambiguous. This CDR3 contains 12 residues. Germline V gene sequence: CDR1 SNHLY, CDR2 FYNNEI. V was trimmed by 5 bases and J by 1 base, leaving 2 bases between them. CDR3: CASSKNTGELFF. The CDR3 nucleotides are TGTGCCAGCAGTAAGAACACCGGGGAGCTGTTTTTT.

This chain connects TRBV29-1 to TRBJ2-1; TRBD2 might be the D (5 bases). CDR1 is SQVTM, CDR2 ANQGSEA, per germline. V was cut by 7 bases and J by 2 bases, with 9 bases left in between. The CDR3 spans 12 residues. The DNA for the CDR3 is TGCAGCGCCGCCGGGACCTACAATGAGCAGTTCTTC. Its protein product is CSAAGTYNEQFF.

The sample holds a few counts of this clone. This chain links TRBV27 with TRBJ2-3, with 7 positions matching TRBD2. The germline V gene has CDR1 MNHEY and CDR2 SMNVEV (reference sequence). The CDR3 length is 15 residues. V lost 10 bases and J lost 2; bases outside the gene matches: 12. This chain's CDR3 is CATTAMGGVTDTQYF. The CDR3 DNA reads TGTGCCACAACCGCGATGGGGGGGGTCACAGATACGCAGTATTTT.

The V gene is TRBV19, the J gene TRBJ2-4; D unclear. Trimming shortened V by 4 bases and J by 6 bases, and 19 bases separated the two germline ends. This CDR3 spans 16 amino acids. CDR1 and CDR2 (germline): LNHDA, SQIVND (reference sequence). The CDR3 DNA reads TGTGCCAGTAGTAAGGTTCCTGAGAGGCAGCTAAACATTCAGTACTTC. Translating it yields CASSKVPERQLNIQYF.

The V call is TRBV5-6, the J call TRBJ1-2; 8 nucleotides match TRBD1. V was pared by 3 bases and J by 4 bases, with 2 bases of the junction left unmatched. The CDR3 length is 13 residues. Germline V gene data show CDR1 as SGHDT and CDR2 as YYEEEE. The CDR3 DNA sequence: TGTGCCAGCAGCTCGGGACAGGCCTATGGCTACACCTTC. It specifies CASSSGQAYGYTF.

The table lists this clone with a few counts. V gene TRBV7-2 combines with J gene TRBJ1-4; no reliable D call. V dropped 1 base and J dropped 0 bases, with 6 bases sitting between them. CDR1 and CDR2 (germline): SGHTA, FQGNSA. This CDR3 contains 15 residues. The DNA for the CDR3 is TGTGCCAGCAGCTTAGAGAGAGCAACTAATGAAAAACTGTTTTTT. Translation gives CASSLERATNEKLFF. Looking up the rest from reference TRBV7-2 and TRBJ1-4 gives the full variable domain: GAGVSQSPSNKVTEKGKDVELRCDPISGHTALYWYRQSLGQGLEFLIYFQGNSAPDKSGLPSDRFSAERTGGSVSTLTIQRTQQEDSAVYLCASSLERATNEKLFFGSGTQLSVL.

The chain combines TRBV29-1 with TRBJ2-3, with 9 bases lining up with TRBD1. CDR3 length: 14 residues. The germline V gene has CDR1 SQVTM and CDR2 ANQGSEA. The V gene end was trimmed by 4 bases and the J gene end by 4 bases; junction bases not matched to a gene: 6. The CDR3, as DNA: TGCAGCGTTGTTGGCGGGACAGGGTCAGATACGCAGTATTTT. It codes for CSVVGGTGSDTQYF.

V usage is TRBV5-1 and J usage is TRBJ2-5; D is ambiguous. Germline CDR1 SGHRS, CDR2 YFSETQ. Trimming took 0 bases from V and 5 from J, leaving 8 bases between them. The CDR3 has 13 amino acids. CDR3 residues: CASSLDGAETQYF. DNA for the CDR3: TGCGCCAGCAGCTTGGATGGAGCGGAGACCCAGTACTTC.

This clone is termed medium-sized. The chain employs TRBV4-3 and TRBJ2-3; 8 bases are a match to TRBD1. The CDR3 contains 16 residues. Trimming cost V 1 base and J 1 base; bases outside gene matches: 4. CDR1 LGHNA and CDR2 YSLEER come from the germline V gene. The CDR3 reads CASSQGPGQGTDTQYF. The CDR3 coding sequence is TGCGCCAGCAGCCAAGGGCCGGGACAGGGCACAGATACGCAGTATTTT.

This clone appeared a single time. The gene calls are TRBV27 and TRBJ2-7; D is perhaps TRBD2 (6 bases). Trimming cost V 5 bases and J 3 bases, with 14 bases left between them. Germline V CDR1 and CDR2: MNHEY, SMNVEV (reference sequence). This CDR3 has 14 amino acids. The CDR3 is CASSLTRGGYEQYF. The CDR3 DNA follows: TGTGCCAGCAGTCTCACTCGGGGAGGCTACGAGCAGTACTTC.

The genes are TRBV5-4 and TRBJ1-1, with D possibly matching TRBD1 (5 bases). The germline V and J ends were trimmed by 3 bases and 0 bases, with 9 bases remaining between them. Looked up from germline, CDR1 is SGHNT and CDR2 is YYREEE (reference sequence). The CDR3 spans 14 residues. CDR3 sequence reads: CASSSAGLNTEAFF. CDR3 sequence (DNA): TGTGCCAGCAGCTCCGCAGGGCTGAACACTGAAGCTTTCTTT. The entire variable domain, with the rest obtained from reference TRBV5-4 and TRBJ1-1, is as follows: ETGVTQSPTHLIKTRGQQVTLRCSSQSGHNTVSWYQQALGQGPQFIFQYYREEENGRGNFPPRFSGLQFPNYSSELNVNALELDDSALYLCASSSAGLNTEAFFGQGTRLTVV.